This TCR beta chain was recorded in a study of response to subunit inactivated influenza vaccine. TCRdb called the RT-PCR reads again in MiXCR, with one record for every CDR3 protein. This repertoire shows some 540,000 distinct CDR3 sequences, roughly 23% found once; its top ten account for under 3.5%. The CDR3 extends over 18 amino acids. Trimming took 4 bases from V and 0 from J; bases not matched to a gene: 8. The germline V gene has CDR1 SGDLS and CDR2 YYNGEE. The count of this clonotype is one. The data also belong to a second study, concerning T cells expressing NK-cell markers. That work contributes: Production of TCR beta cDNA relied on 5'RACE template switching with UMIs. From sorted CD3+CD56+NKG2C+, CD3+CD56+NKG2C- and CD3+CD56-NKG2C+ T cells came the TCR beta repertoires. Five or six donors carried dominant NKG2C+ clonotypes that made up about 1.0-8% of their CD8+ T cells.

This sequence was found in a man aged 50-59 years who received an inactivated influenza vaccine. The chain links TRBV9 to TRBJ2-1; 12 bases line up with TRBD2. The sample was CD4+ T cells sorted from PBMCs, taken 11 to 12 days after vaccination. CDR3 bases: TGTGCCAGCAGCCGACTAGCGGGAGCTGTCAGCTCCTACAATGAGCAGTTCTTC. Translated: CASSRLAGAVSSYNEQFF.